The subject of this entry is one T cell receptor beta chain. This clonotype has ten or more counts. The antigen this receptor binds is unknown. There are no base qualities to consult, and no much larger clone falls within one base. This specimen comes from a study of spatial heterogeneity in lung cancer (dated by TCRdb to between 2018 and 2020). In terms of the full investigation: Beta-chain transcripts were consistently detected in greater numbers than alpha-chain transcripts, which likely reflects a higher abundance of beta-chain transcripts. In the raw uncorrected reads, each unique combination of TCR and UMI appeared more than ten times on average. Nonsynonymous mutation counts, determined by whole-exome sequencing of tumor tissue, were related to TCR repertoire features. TCR alpha and beta repertoires were quantitatively compared across multiple tumor regions, matched nontumor lung and blood in non-small cell lung cancer. Both alpha and beta chains were TCR-sequenced in hundreds of tumor regions, about 69 matched nontumor lung samples and roughly 50 PBMC samples obtained at surgery.

The CDR3 covers 15 residues, taking in both the cysteine and the phenylalanine. The CDR3 DNA has 45 bases and is translated from base 1. V is clipped by 5 bases and J by 4 bases, and the sequence between their germline boundaries is 14 bases long. In the germline V gene, CDR1 corresponds to SGHVS and CDR2 to FQNEAQ. To prepare the library, 5' RACE was applied. The data were produced on a NextSeq 500. To allow correction of PCR and sequencing errors, the TCR library protocol tagged every TCR cDNA molecule with a unique molecular identifier. Concerning the study's data processing: Decombinator tools were used for TCR identification, UMI-based error correction and CDR3 extraction. Expanded TCRs were defined as those above a frequency of 2 per 1,000, corresponding to the top 1% of the tumor frequency distribution. Rényi diversity was computed with the R vegan package after subsampling each repertoire 100 times to 5,000 TCRs. CDR3 similarity networks were constructed using string-kernel similarity of amino acid triplets, with links drawn between CDR3s whose pairwise similarity was above 0.82. TCRdb ran its own pipeline on the public reads, namely fastp trimming at Q25 and MiXCR clone calling, and kept in-frame beta chains. CDR3 protein duplicates are merged, each entry listing the most common genes and DNA. The V and J calls were not made by the authors but by TCRdb's processing. For this sample the table gives around 2,000 distinct CDR3 sequences, of which more than 15% were detected only once. 20% to 30% of the sample is held by the ten biggest clonotypes.

The sample's time point label is to be understood as: sample taken at primary tumor resection. Samples were obtained from around 72 patients with early-stage, untreated non-small cell lung cancer from the lung TRACERx cohort. Without any cell sorting, TCR sequencing was performed on whole RNA extracted either from tumor and nontumor lung tissue or from cryopreserved PBMC samples. Patients were selected for TCR sequencing only if sufficient RNA was available from at least two tumor regions. Before being selected, tumor and adjacent nontumor lung specimens were reviewed by a lung pathologist. General conclusions and limits of the study: Confirming at a functional level the hypothesis that regional TCRs recognize regional mutations was considered to require additional single-cell paired TCR alpha and beta sequencing.

The sequence came from a male donor with early-stage non-small cell lung cancer. The sample here was normal lung tissue next to the tumor, taken at surgery. The chain is encoded by TRBV7-8 joined to TRBJ2-2, with TRBD2 as a weak D call on 6 bases. The nucleotide sequence is given as TGTGCCAGCAGCCCGATTTCTAGCGCCACCGGGGAGCTGTTTTTT. It translates to CASSPISSATGELFF.